The clone carrying this T cell receptor beta chain was counted a few times. V shed 6 bases, J shed 0 bases, and the junction held 5 bases outside the gene matches. The CDR3 spans 15 residues. Germline V gives CDR1 ENHRY, CDR2 SYGVKD. This sample was included in a study of identical twins. Each CDR3 protein is one row after TCRdb ran MiXCR on the 5' RACE reads. This table holds around 100,000 distinct CDR3 sequences, under 6.5% found once. The sequence was obtained from a woman aged 45-60 years in good health. The chain has TRBV10-3 and TRBJ2-3, with 8 bases matching TRBD2. The sequencing sample was made of memory T cells sorted from blood. The CDR3 DNA reads TGTGCCATCAGCGGTAGCGGGACTAGCACAGATACGCAGTATTTT. Residues: CAISGSGTSTDTQYF.